Included here is one T cell receptor beta chain sequence, with context. The antigen is not known. The data were taken from a study of cytomegalovirus exposure and HLA in healthy donors. Study findings and constraints: Researchers reported in a later analysis that a missense DCLRE1C variant was tied to TCR beta V- and J-gene trimming.

The PCR made use of 60 Vbeta and 13 Jbeta primers. Method: immunoSEQ multiplex PCR; TCRdb's copy keeps in-frame clones and lacks some. This table holds some 60,000 clones, approximately 80% found once. Trimming pared 5 bases from V and 8 bases from J, leaving 9 bases between. This CDR3 region has 11 residues. From germline, CDR1 is SGHTA and CDR2 FQGNSA. Input material: PBMCs. The receptor was isolated from a middle-aged man in good health and CMV-seronegative. The chain uses TRBV7-2 and TRBJ2-5; unclear D gene. The CDR3 DNA reads as TGTGCCAGCAGCCATCAGTCAACCCAGTACTTC. Translating gives CASSHQSTQYF.